This T cell receptor (beta chain) was sequenced in a study of Graves' ophthalmopathy and Graves' hyperthyroidism. Amplification of the TCR beta CDR3 regions used RNA transcripts (as template). In the first round, RT-PCR was carried out with HTBI primers, and a multiplex PCR formed the second round. TCRdb itself ran the multiplex PCR reads through MiXCR, one entry per CDR3 protein. The data show about 500,000 distinct CDR3 sequences, about 15% seen once. In donors with ophthalmopathy, activity was moderate-to-severe, with CAS ≥3, NOSPECS ≥4 and duration under 3 months. Symptoms, serum thyroxine and TRAb, thyroid ultrasound, and orbital computed tomography formed the diagnostic basis. The CDR3 length is 16 residues. Germline V CDR1 and CDR2: LGHNA, YNFKEQ. With 1 base clipped from V and 5 bases from J, the junction kept 6 bases outside the gene matches.

This clonotype was sampled from a woman in her 30s with Graves' ophthalmopathy. The specimen was blood. This chain uses TRBV4-2 with TRBJ2-4, with 9 positions matching TRBD2. CDR3 nucleotides: TGTGCCAGCAGCCAAGGGGCTAGCGGGGTTGAAAACATTCAGTACTTC. It yields the protein CASSQGASGVENIQYF.